Below, 5 T cell receptor beta chains from the same sample are listed, as sequenced in a study of CD8+ T cells in alopecia areata. Once RNA had been extracted, it was reverse transcribed into cDNA to act as the sequencing template. Some clones are missing from TCRdb's copy, which holds only in-frame ones; the method was immunoSEQ multiplex PCR. The repertoire has approximately 150,000 clones, around 87% of them found once; the top ten carry about 14%. The sample in question was CD8+ T cells sorted from blood, obtained at week 0. These receptors all stem from a human donor with alopecia areata.

The chain carries TRBV7-2 and TRBJ1-1; perhaps TRBD1 as D (5 bases). CDR3 size: 14 residues. V was trimmed by 5 bases and J by 3 bases, leaving 13 bases between them. CDR1 is SGHTA, CDR2 FQGNSA, per germline. The CDR3 bases are TGTGCCAGCAGCGGATCAGGGTTTTACACTGAAGCTTTCTTT. Its translation is CASSGSGFYTEAFF.

This chain connects TRBV5-4 to TRBJ1-2, with 10 bases aligning to TRBD1. The trim removed 2 bases at V and 6 bases at J, leaving 4 bases unmatched. The CDR3 length is 14 residues. Germline lookup yields CDR1 SGHNT and CDR2 YYREEE (reference sequence). CDR3 nucleotides: TGTGCCAGCAGCTTTGGGACAGGGGAGGATGGCTACACCTTC. Translation: CASSFGTGEDGYTF.

The chain employs TRBV7-9 and TRBJ2-2; D call uncertain. The CDR3 is 13 amino acids. V lost 2 bases and J 4 bases, leaving 5 bases between the germline ends. Germline CDR1 and CDR2: SEHNR and FQNEAQ (reference sequence). The CDR3 DNA sequence: TGTGCCAGCAGCTTAAAAGGCACCGGGGAGCTGTTTTTT. This translates into CASSLKGTGELFF.

The CDR3 loop is CAISESGLGSEQYF. The CDR3 region has the DNA TGTGCCATCAGTGAGTCAGGCCTGGGGAGTGAGCAGTACTTC. The J gene is TRBJ2-5, the V gene TRBV10-3; D possibly corresponds to TRBD2 (5 bases). V lost 0 bases to trimming and J lost 11 bases, with 16 bases between them. The CDR3 covers 14 residues. Per the germline V gene, CDR1 is ENHRY and CDR2 is SYGVKD.

The rearrangement uses TRBV27 and TRBJ1-1; D call uncertain. This CDR3 comprises 14 residues. Germline CDR1 is MNHEY and CDR2 is SMNVEV (reference sequence). Trimming removed 6 bases at V and 2 bases at J, with 13 bases between. This chain's CDR3 is CASSWRAGNTEAFF. CDR3 sequence (DNA): TGTGCCAGCAGCTGGCGGGCGGGCAACACTGAAGCTTTCTTT.